These 10 T cell receptor beta chains originate from one sample sequenced in a study of blood T cell repertoires in COVID-19. Only in-frame clones appear in the TCRdb table, and some are missing; sequencing was by immunoSEQ multiplex PCR. This table has some 240,000 clones, around 86% appearing once. The material sequenced was peripheral blood. These receptors came from a woman aged 60-75 years with active or convalescent COVID-19.

V usage is TRBV10-1 and J usage is TRBJ2-7; 10 bases agree with TRBD1. The V and J ends lost 1 base and 3 bases, in that order; junction bases with no gene match: 9. CDR3 size: 17 residues. Germline values: CDR1 WNHNN, CDR2 SYGVQD (reference sequence). This chain's CDR3 is CASSEFPRTGGNYEQYF. For the CDR3, the DNA is TGCGCCAGCAGTGAGTTCCCTCGGACAGGGGGGAACTACGAGCAGTACTTC.

The CDR3 loop reads CASSRPGIAGEETQYF. CDR3 sequence (DNA): TGTGCCAGCAGCCGTCCCGGGATAGCGGGGGAAGAGACCCAGTACTTC. The gene calls are TRBV7-2 and TRBJ2-5, with TRBD2 identical over 9 bases. The CDR3 loop spans 16 amino acids. The ends lost 5 bases at V and 3 bases at J; junction bases unmatched: 10. Germline V gives CDR1 SGHTA, CDR2 FQGNSA. Drawing the rest from reference TRBV7-2 and TRBJ2-5, the complete variable domain is GAGVSQSPSNKVTEKGKDVELRCDPISGHTALYWYRQSLGQGLEFLIYFQGNSAPDKSGLPSDRFSAERTGGSVSTLTIQRTQQEDSAVYLCASSRPGIAGEETQYFGPGTRLLVL.

The rearrangement joins TRBV3-1 (or the pseudogene TRBV3-2) to TRBJ1-1; no definite D call. The CDR3 is 11 residues long. Trimming removed 1 base at V and 7 bases at J, with 4 bases between. Germline CDR1 LGHDT, CDR2 YNNKEL (reference sequence). For the CDR3, the DNA is TGTGCCAGCAGCCAAGCGGGTGAAGCTTTCTTT. Translation gives CASSQAGEAFF.

The rearrangement uses TRBV2 and TRBJ1-2; D possibly corresponds to TRBD1 (6 bases). This CDR3 contains 13 residues. CDR1 SNHLY and CDR2 FYNNEI come from the germline V gene. The V end lost 6 bases, the J end lost 4 bases, and 12 bases lay between the germline ends. The CDR3 nucleotides read TGTGCCAGCAGACAGGGCACATTCTATGGCTACACCTTC. Translated, it gives CASRQGTFYGYTF.

The V and J genes are TRBV7-9 and TRBJ2-7, with 10 bases aligning to TRBD1. The CDR3 loop spans 15 amino acids. Germline V lookup: CDR1 SEHNR, CDR2 FQNEAQ (reference sequence). The junction had 6 bases not matched to a gene; V was cut back by 4 bases and J by 3 bases. The CDR3 DNA reads as TGTGCCAGCAGCTCTGCCGGGACAGGGGTCTACGAGCAGTACTTC. It specifies CASSSAGTGVYEQYF.

V gene TRBV30 combines with J gene TRBJ2-2; D perhaps matches TRBD1 (6 bases). V was cut by 1 base and J by 4 bases, with 10 bases left in between. The CDR3 spans 14 residues. From germline, CDR1 is GTSNPN and CDR2 SVGIG (reference sequence). CDR3 bases: TGTGCCTGGAGTGACAGGGCGCCCACCGGGGAGCTGTTTTTT. Translation: CAWSDRAPTGELFF. The variable domain in full, completed from reference TRBV30 and TRBJ2-2, reads SQTIHQWPATLVQPVGSPLSLECTVEGTSNPNLYWYRQAAGRGLQLLFYSVGIGQISSEVPQNLSASRPQDRQFILSSKKLLLSDSGFYLCAWSDRAPTGELFFGEGSRLTVL.

In the case of this clone: This specimen includes other DNA sequences encoding the same CDR3. The chain combines TRBV18 with TRBJ2-5, with a possible D match to TRBD2 (5 bases). CDR1 KGHSH and CDR2 LQKENI come from the germline V gene. The CDR3 spans 13 residues. The germline V and J ends were trimmed by 3 bases and 2 bases, with 7 bases remaining between them. CDR3 nucleotide sequence: TGTGCCAGCTCACCGGGGAGACAAGAGACCCAGTACTTC. Translated: CASSPGRQETQYF.

CDR3 protein: CASSYPTGGGTDTQYF. The CDR3 DNA sequence: TGTGCCAGCAGTTACCCCACAGGGGGCGGGACAGATACGCAGTATTTT. The V call is TRBV6-2 or TRBV6-3, the J call TRBJ2-3; 9 nucleotides agree with TRBD1. Trimming took 2 bases from V and 3 from J; bases not matched to a gene: 6. The CDR3 extends over 16 amino acids. The germline V gene encodes CDR1 MNHEY and CDR2 SVGEGT.

The chain couples TRBV19 to TRBJ2-4; a weak D match, TRBD1 (6 bases). Germline loops: CDR1 LNHDA, CDR2 SQIVND (reference sequence). This CDR3 is built from 17 residues. V dropped 3 bases and J dropped 1 base, with 16 bases sitting between them. CDR3 nucleotide sequence: TGTGCCAGTAGTATGTGGGGCCAGGGGTGGGCCAAAAACATTCAGTACTTC. Amino acids: CASSMWGQGWAKNIQYF.

Concerning this clone: Other DNA sequences of this sample code for an identical CDR3. The chain has TRBV9 and TRBJ2-3; TRBD1 agrees at 11 bases. V trimming: 4 bases; J trimming: 5 bases; junction bases outside the gene matches: 3. The germline V gene has CDR1 SGDLS and CDR2 YYNGEE. The CDR3 runs 14 residues. The CDR3 protein is CASSSGQGGDTQYF. The CDR3 DNA reads as TGTGCCAGCAGCTCGGGACAGGGGGGAGATACGCAGTATTTT.